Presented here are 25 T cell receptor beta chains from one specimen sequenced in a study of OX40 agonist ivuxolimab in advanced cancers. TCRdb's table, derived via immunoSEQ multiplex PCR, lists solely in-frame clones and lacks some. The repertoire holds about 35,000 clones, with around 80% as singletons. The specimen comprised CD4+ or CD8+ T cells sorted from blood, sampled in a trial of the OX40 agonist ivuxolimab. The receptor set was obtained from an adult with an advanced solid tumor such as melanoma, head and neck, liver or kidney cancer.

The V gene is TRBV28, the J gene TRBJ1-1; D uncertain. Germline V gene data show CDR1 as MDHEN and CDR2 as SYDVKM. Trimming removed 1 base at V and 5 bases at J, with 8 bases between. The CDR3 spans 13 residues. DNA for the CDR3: TGTGCCAGCAGTTTATTGGGGAAAACTGAAGCTTTCTTT. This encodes CASSLLGKTEAFF. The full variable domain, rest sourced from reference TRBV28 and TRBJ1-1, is DVKVTQSSRYLVKRTGEKVFLECVQDMDHENMFWYRQDPGLGLRLIYFSYDVKMKEKGDIPEGYSVSREKKERFSLILESASTNQTSMYLCASSLLGKTEAFFGQGTRLTVV.

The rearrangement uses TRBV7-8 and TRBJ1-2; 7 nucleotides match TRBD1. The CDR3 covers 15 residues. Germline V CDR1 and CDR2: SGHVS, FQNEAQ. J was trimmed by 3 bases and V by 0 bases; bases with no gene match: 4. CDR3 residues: CASSLAQTGDYGYTF. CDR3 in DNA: TGTGCCAGCAGCTTAGCGCAAACAGGGGACTATGGCTACACCTTC.

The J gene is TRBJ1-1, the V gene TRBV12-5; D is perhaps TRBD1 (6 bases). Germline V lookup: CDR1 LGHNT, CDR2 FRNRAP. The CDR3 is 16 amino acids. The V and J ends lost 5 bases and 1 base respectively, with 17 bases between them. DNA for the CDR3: TGTGCTAGTGGTCCGCTGACAGGTCCTAAGAACACTGAAGCTTTCTTT. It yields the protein CASGPLTGPKNTEAFF.

CDR3 sequence (DNA): TGTGCCAGCAGTGGAGAAGGGGGCATCTACGAGCAGTACTTC. This encodes CASSGEGGIYEQYF. The genes are TRBV2 and TRBJ2-7, with 7 bases lining up with TRBD1. After removal of 4 bases from V and 3 bases from J, the junction contained 6 bases not matched to a gene. Germline values: CDR1 SNHLY, CDR2 FYNNEI. The CDR3 is made up of 14 amino acids.

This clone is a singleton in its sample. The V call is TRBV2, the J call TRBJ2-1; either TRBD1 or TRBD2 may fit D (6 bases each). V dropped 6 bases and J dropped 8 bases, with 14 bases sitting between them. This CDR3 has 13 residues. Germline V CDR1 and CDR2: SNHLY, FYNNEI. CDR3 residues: CASRGTGADEQFF. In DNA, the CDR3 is TGTGCCAGCAGGGGGACGGGGGCCGATGAGCAGTTCTTC.

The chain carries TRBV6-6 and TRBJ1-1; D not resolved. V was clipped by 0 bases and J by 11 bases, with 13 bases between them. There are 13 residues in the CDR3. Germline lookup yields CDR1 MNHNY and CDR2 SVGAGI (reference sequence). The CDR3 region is CASSYSFEEDAFF. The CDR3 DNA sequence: TGTGCCAGCAGTTACTCGTTCGAGGAGGACGCTTTCTTT.

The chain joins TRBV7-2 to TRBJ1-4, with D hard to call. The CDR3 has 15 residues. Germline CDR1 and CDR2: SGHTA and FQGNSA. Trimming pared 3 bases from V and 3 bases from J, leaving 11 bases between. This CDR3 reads CASSLMGFANEKLFF. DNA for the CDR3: TGTGCCAGCAGCTTGATGGGTTTTGCTAATGAAAAACTGTTTTTT.

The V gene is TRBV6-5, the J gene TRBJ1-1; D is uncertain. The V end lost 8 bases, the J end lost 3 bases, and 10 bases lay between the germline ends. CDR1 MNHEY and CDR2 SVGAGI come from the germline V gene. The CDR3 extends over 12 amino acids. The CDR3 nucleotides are TGTGCCAGCCTTAACAGATACACTGAAGCTTTCTTT. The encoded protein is CASLNRYTEAFF.

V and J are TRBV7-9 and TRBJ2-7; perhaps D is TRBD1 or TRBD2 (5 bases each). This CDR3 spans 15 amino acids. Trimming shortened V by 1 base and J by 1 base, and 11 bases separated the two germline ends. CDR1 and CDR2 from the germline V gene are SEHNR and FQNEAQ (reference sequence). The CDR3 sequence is CASSLEGTISYEQYF. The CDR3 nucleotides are TGTGCCAGCAGCTTAGAGGGGACGATATCCTACGAGCAGTACTTC.

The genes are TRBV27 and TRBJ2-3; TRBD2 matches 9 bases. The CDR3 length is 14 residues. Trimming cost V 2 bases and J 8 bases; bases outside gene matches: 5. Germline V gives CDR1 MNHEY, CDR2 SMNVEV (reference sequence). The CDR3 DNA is TGTGCCAGCAGTTTAGCGGGGGGGCTTGTTACGCAGTATTTT. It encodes CASSLAGGLVTQYF.

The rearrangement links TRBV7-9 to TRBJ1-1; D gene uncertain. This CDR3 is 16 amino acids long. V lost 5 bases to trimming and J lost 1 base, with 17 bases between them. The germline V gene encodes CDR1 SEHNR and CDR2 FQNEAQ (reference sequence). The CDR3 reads CASSVHLGRRNTEAFF. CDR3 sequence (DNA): TGTGCCAGCAGCGTCCACTTGGGCAGGCGGAACACTGAAGCTTTCTTT.

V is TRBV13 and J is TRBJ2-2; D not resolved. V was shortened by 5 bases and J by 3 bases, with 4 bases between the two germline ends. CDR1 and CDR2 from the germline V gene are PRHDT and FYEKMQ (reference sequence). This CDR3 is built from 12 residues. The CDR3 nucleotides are TGTGCCAGCAGCCCATACACCGGGGAGCTGTTTTTT. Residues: CASSPYTGELFF.

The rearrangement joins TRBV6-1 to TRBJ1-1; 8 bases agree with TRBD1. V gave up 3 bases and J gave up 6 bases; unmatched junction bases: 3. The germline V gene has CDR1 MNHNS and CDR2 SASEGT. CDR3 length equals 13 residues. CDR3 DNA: TGTGCCAGCAGTGATACAGGGGGTTCTGAAGCTTTCTTT. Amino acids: CASSDTGGSEAFF.

The CDR3: CASSPEGDYGYTF. Written as DNA, the CDR3 is TGTGCCAGCTCACCAGAAGGGGACTATGGCTACACCTTC. This chain connects TRBV18 to TRBJ1-2; D may be TRBD1 (5 bases). V was shortened by 2 bases and J by 3 bases, with 7 bases between the two germline ends. Germline V gene lookup returns CDR1 KGHSH and CDR2 LQKENI. This CDR3 is 13 amino acids long.

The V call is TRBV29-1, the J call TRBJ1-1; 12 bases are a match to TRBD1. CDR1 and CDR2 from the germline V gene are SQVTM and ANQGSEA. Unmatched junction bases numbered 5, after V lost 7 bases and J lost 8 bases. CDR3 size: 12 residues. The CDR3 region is CSAPGQGAEAFF. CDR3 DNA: TGCAGCGCCCCGGGACAGGGGGCGGAAGCTTTCTTT.

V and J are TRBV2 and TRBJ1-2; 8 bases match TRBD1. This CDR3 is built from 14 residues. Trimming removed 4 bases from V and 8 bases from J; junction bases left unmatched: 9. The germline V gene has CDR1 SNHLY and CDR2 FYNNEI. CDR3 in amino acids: CASSVRGRSDGYTF. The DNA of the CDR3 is TGTGCCAGCAGTGTCAGGGGGCGGTCAGACGGCTACACCTTC.

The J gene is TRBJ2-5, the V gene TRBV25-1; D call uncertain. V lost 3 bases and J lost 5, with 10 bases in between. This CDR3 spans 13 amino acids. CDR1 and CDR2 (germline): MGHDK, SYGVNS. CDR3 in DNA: TGTGCCAGCAGTGAGAATGTTCGGGAGACCCAGTACTTC. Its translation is CASSENVRETQYF.

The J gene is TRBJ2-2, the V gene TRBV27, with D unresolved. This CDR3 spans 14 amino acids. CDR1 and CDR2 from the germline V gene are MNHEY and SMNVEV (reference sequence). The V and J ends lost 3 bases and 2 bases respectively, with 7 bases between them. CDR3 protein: CASSFEINTGELFF. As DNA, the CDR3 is TGTGCCAGCAGTTTTGAGATAAACACCGGGGAGCTGTTTTTT.

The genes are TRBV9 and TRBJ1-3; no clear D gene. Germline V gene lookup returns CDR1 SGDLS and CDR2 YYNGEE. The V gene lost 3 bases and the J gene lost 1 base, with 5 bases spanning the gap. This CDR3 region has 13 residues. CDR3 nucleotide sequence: TGTGCCAGCAGCGAACAGTCTGGAAACACCATATATTTT. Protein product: CASSEQSGNTIYF. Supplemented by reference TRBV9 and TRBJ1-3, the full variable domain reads DSGVTQTPKHLITATGQRVTLRCSPRSGDLSVYWYQQSLDQGLQFLIQYYNGEERAKGNILERFSAQQFPDLHSELNLSSLELGDSALYFCASSEQSGNTIYFGEGSWLTVV.

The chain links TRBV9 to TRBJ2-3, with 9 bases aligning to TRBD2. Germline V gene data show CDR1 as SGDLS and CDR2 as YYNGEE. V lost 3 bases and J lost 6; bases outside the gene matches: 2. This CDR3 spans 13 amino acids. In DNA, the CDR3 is TGTGCCAGCAGCGAAAGCGGGGGGGATACGCAGTATTTT. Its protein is CASSESGGDTQYF.

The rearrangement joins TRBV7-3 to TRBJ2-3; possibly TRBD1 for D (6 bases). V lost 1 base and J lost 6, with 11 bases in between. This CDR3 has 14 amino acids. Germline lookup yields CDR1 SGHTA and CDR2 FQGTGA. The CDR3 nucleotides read TGTGCCAGCAGCTTAAGGCTCGACAGGGATACGCAGTATTTT. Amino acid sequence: CASSLRLDRDTQYF.

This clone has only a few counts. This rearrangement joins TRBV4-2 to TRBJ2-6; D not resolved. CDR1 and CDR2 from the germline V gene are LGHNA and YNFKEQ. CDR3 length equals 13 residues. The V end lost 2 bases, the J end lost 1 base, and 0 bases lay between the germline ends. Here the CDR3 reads CASSQSGANVLTF. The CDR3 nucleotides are TGTGCCAGCAGCCAATCTGGGGCCAACGTCCTGACTTTC.

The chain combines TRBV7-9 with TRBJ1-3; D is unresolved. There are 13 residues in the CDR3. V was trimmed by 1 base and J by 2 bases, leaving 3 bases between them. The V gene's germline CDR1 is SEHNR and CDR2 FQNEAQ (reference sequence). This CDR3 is CASSLVPGNTIYF. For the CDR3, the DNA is TGTGCCAGCAGCTTAGTTCCTGGAAACACCATATATTTT.

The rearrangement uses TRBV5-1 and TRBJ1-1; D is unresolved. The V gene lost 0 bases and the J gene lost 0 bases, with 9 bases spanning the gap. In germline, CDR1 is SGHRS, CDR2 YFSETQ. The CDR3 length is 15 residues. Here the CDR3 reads CASSLGEFMNTEAFF. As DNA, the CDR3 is TGCGCCAGCAGCTTGGGAGAGTTCATGAACACTGAAGCTTTCTTT.

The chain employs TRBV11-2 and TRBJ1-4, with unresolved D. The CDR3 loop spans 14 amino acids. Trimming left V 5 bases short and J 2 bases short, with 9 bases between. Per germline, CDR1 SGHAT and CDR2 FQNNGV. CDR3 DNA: TGTGCCAGCAGCCTTCGTAAGACTAATGAAAAACTGTTTTTT. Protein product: CASSLRKTNEKLFF.